This TCR beta chain was captured in a study of identical twins (TCRdb year 2016). Notes on the research overall: To test whether fetal clonotypes persist, the study used deep sequencing on TCR alpha and beta repertoires from monozygotic twins, unrelated adults of various ages, and cord blood. To rule out contamination, replicate twin experiments were performed at different times with different library preparation protocols. General study outcomes and caveats: Out-of-frame TCR alpha sequences shared between twins showed an excess of low generation-probability sequences compared with coincidental sharing between unrelated individuals. Abundant cord blood beta clonotypes had fewer insertions, young adult naive repertoires showed a similar but weaker trend, and memory repertoires showed no such trend. Zero-insertion analyses could be partly confounded by invariant T cells such as MAIT and iNKT, though diverse VJ usage argued against such confounding for most clonotypes. Conclusions relied on cross-sectional statistical analysis, since the same donors could not be followed over many years. A weaker excess of twin sharing was found in beta out-of-frame sequences because the signal-to-noise ratio was lowered by fewer shared sequences. In monozygotic twins, recombination models systematically underestimated out-of-frame TCR alpha sharing, but the models matched the sharing seen between unrelated individuals.

Only healthy Caucasian donors were included. Library preparation employed 5' RACE. Sequencing used an Illumina HiSeq 2000. Template switching introduced a universal primer binding site; the final cDNA contained a unique molecular identifier, enabling accurate counting of TCR cDNA molecules. Specific primers in the conserved constant-segment region were used to synthesize first-strand cDNA for TCR alpha and beta chains. Each cDNA library was double barcoded, with a SMART-Mk sample barcode plus Illumina barcodes, to control for contamination. Two successive PCR steps introduced TruSeq adapter sequences along with Illumina sample barcodes. The Illumina HiSeq platform was used with custom primers to sequence TCR alpha and beta cDNA libraries. The authors' analysis ran thus. MiGEC processed the raw reads to extract unique molecular identifiers, while MiXCR was used to determine the CDR3 positions. Recombination models were inferred per individual with the repgenHMM and IGoR tools using an EM algorithm. The tcR package in R was used for shared clonotype analysis, with sharing normalized by the product of cloneset sizes. To study raw recombination free of thymic and clonal selection effects, out-of-frame nonproductive sequences were analyzed. TCRdb trimmed the raw reads at Q25, called clones with MiXCR and kept productive beta chains. Merged by CDR3 protein, the rows form single entries marked with the most common genes and DNA. The V and J calls and clone size are TCRdb's, not the authors'. In all, the sample holds 1.5 million to 2 million distinct CDR3 sequences, and roughly 35% of those were seen once. The ten largest make up 0.25% to 0.3% of the sample.

Concerning this clonotype: Its recognized antigen is unknown. Compared with germline, one end of the junction differs, possibly owing to a read error.

Via the germline V gene (reference sequence), CDR1 is LNHDA and CDR2 SQIVND. From its cysteine to its phenylalanine, the CDR3 spans 16 amino acids. CDR3 DNA only is kept here, 48 bases in frame from base 1. The chain is encoded by TRBV19 joined to TRBJ2-6, and TRBD1 aligns with 7 junction nucleotides. This receptor was obtained from a newborn girl in good health. Material: cord blood. The DNA is as follows: TGTGCCAGTAGTAGAACAGGGGCCTCTGGGGCCAACGCCCTGACTTTC. This sequence encodes CASSRTGASGANALTF.